Listed below are T cell receptor beta chains from one sample, sequenced in a study of blood T cell repertoires in COVID-19. The data were produced by immunoSEQ multiplex PCR, yet TCRdb's version contains in-frame clones alone and is incomplete. Of some 260,000 clones in the sample, 88% were seen once. Sequenced material: peripheral blood. These receptors were obtained from a woman in her thirties or forties who had recovered from COVID-19. CDR3s include the opening cysteine and the closing phenylalanine or tryptophan. The D gene is left open where the match is weak. Rows give clone size only sometimes, using once, few, many, or a class for an expanded clone.

j_gene: TRBJ2-2; v_gene: TRBV24-1; d_gene: TRBD1; abundance: -; CDR3nt: TGTGCCACCAGTGATTGGGGGAGGGGACAGGGACCCGGCGGGGAGCTGTTTTTT; CDR3aa: CATSDWGRGQGPGGELFF
j_gene: TRBJ2-3; v_gene: TRBV4-1; d_gene: TRBD2; abundance: -; CDR3nt: TGCGCCAGCAGCCACCCCCCCGCCCGACTAGCGGCGAGCACAGATACGCAGTATTTT; CDR3aa: CASSHPPARLAASTDTQYF
j_gene: TRBJ1-2; v_gene: TRBV12-3/TRBV12-4; d_gene: -; abundance: -; CDR3nt: TGTGCCAGCAGTCCCCCGGCAGGGGGCTACACCTTC; CDR3aa: CASSPPAGGYTF
j_gene: TRBJ1-3; v_gene: TRBV21-1; d_gene: -; abundance: -; CDR3nt: TGTGCCACTCCACAACCGTGCTCTGGAAACACCATATATTTT; CDR3aa: CATPQPCSGNTIYF
j_gene: TRBJ1-4; v_gene: TRBV10-3; d_gene: -; abundance: -; CDR3nt: TGTGCCATCAGTGGCGGGGGGGGTGAAAAACTGTTTTTT; CDR3aa: CAISGGGGEKLFF
j_gene: TRBJ2-1; v_gene: TRBV9; d_gene: TRBD2; abundance: -; CDR3nt: TGTGCCAGCAGCGCCGCCGGGGGGGAGCAGTTCTTC; CDR3aa: CASSAAGGEQFF
j_gene: TRBJ1-2; v_gene: TRBV7-9; d_gene: -; abundance: many; CDR3nt: TGTGCCAGCAGCCCACTTTTGGGGAGAGCCTATGGCTACACCTTC; CDR3aa: CASSPLLGRAYGYTF
j_gene: TRBJ1-2; v_gene: TRBV30; d_gene: -; abundance: -; CDR3nt: TGTGCCTGGGGCCAACAGGGAGGGTATGGCTACACCTTC; CDR3aa: CAWGQQGGYGYTF
j_gene: TRBJ1-2; v_gene: TRBV5-1; d_gene: -; abundance: -; CDR3nt: TGCGCCAGCAGCTTGGGTCAGCCCACGAGGGATGGCTACACCTTC; CDR3aa: CASSLGQPTRDGYTF
j_gene: TRBJ2-2; v_gene: TRBV7-9; d_gene: -; abundance: -; CDR3nt: TGTGCCAGCAGCCCCCGGGGGGCCACCGGGGAGCTGTTTTTT; CDR3aa: CASSPRGATGELFF
j_gene: TRBJ2-3; v_gene: TRBV30; d_gene: TRBD2; abundance: few; CDR3nt: TGTGCCTGGAGCGTAGCGGGAAGCACAGATACGCAGTATTTT; CDR3aa: CAWSVAGSTDTQYF